This T cell receptor (beta chain) is drawn from a study of blood T cell repertoires in COVID-19. Study details: Material from acute and convalescent COVID-19 was sourced from the United States, Italy and Spain. Sample material is recorded as cDNA or gDNA derived from T cells, B-cell-depleted T cells, or PBMCs.

Original methodology: For nucleated cells, counts were estimated from reference gene primer amplification. Assay used: immunoSEQ multiplex PCR; TCRdb lists only in-frame clones, some missing. That table supplies the V and J calls and clone size; D and trimming were determined from the DNA. The sample has some 95,000 clones, around 93% seen once. This CDR3 has 16 residues. The J segment lost 1 base and the V segment lost 2 bases, leaving 2 bases of the junction unmatched. Germline V gives CDR1 SGHKS, CDR2 YYEKEE (reference sequence). The sequencing input was peripheral blood. The chain has TRBV5-5 and TRBJ1-5; 11 bases are shared with TRBD1. The sequence was collected from a human donor with active COVID-19. The donor label of this sample is uncertain. CDR3 sequence reads: CASSFGDRGSNQPQHF. Here the CDR3 DNA reads TGTGCCAGCAGCTTCGGGGACAGGGGGAGCAATCAGCCCCAGCATTTT.